This T cell receptor beta chain was retrieved from a study of cytomegalovirus exposure and HLA in healthy donors. As concerns this clone: Its antigen is undetermined.

The CDR3 has 16 residues. Per the germline V gene, CDR1 is SEHNR and CDR2 is FQNEAQ (reference sequence). Trimming cost V 1 base and J 0 bases, with 10 bases left between them. The study ran its PCR with 60 Vbeta and 13 Jbeta primers. The method was immunoSEQ multiplex PCR; TCRdb's version includes in-frame clones alone and lacks a portion of them. This sample yields about 160,000 clones, of which about three quarters are seen a single time; 1.3% to 1.5% belongs to the top ten. Findings of the study overall: CMV serostatus stood as the only immune exposure information on hand. The likely explanation for a cluster of highly shared sequence variants was sequencing artifact. Common viral pathogens seemed to be connected with several of the most significant clusters, according to a later analysis. The study reported that TCR beta sequences accurately predicted HLA-A and HLA-B alleles in most subjects.

This clonotype was obtained from a woman aged 30 to 39 in good health and CMV-seronegative. V gene TRBV7-9 combines with J gene TRBJ1-3; D is possibly TRBD1 (5 bases). The material sequenced was PBMCs. The CDR3 spells CASSLGLTASGNTIYF. In nucleotides, the CDR3 is TGTGCCAGCAGCTTAGGCCTGACAGCCTCTGGAAACACCATATATTTT.